Detailed here is one T cell receptor (beta chain). These data are taken from a study of control samples from healthy donors and cancer patients. TCRdb keeps only in-frame clones here, not all; method: immunoSEQ multiplex PCR. The table lists 90,000 or so clones, 85% of them singletons, with around 20% in the top ten. The sequence derives from a man in his thirties or forties in good health. Sequencing input: blood.

The CDR3 is CASSESVGSWVQETQYF. The CDR3, as DNA: TGCGCCAGCAGTGAGTCGGTAGGGAGCTGGGTTCAAGAGACCCAGTACTTC. The rearrangement joins TRBV10-2 to TRBJ2-5; a weak D match, TRBD2 (5 bases). Germline CDR1 and CDR2: WSHSY and SAAADI. Trimming took off 0 bases at V and 2 bases at J, with 16 bases between the two ends. The CDR3 runs to 17 residues.